This T cell receptor (beta chain) was sequenced in a study of blood T cell repertoires in COVID-19. Study details: The cDNA or gDNA used as material had been derived from T cells, B-cell-depleted T cells, or PBMCs.

The ends were cut back, 0 bases at V and 0 bases at J, with 9 bases in the middle. The CDR3 is made up of 15 amino acids. Germline CDR1 reads SGHRS; CDR2 reads YFSETQ. Individuals aged about 18 to 90 years were recruited from approximately 22 US areas. Grouping used clinical history reported by participants in a survey and questionnaire. Original data processing: Amplification with reference gene primers provided the estimates of nucleated cell counts. Using immunoSEQ multiplex PCR, the repertoire was profiled, and TCRdb retains in-frame clones only, with some absent. Clonal size and the V and J genes are those of that table, whereas D and trimming came from the DNA. The sample yields approximately 180,000 clones, about 77% seen once. A single count supports this clone.

The sequence was obtained from a woman aged 45-59 years with acute COVID-19. This chain joins TRBV5-1 and TRBJ1-1; D possibly corresponds to TRBD1 (5 bases). Material: PBMCs or T cells enriched from blood (not recorded which). As DNA, the CDR3 is TGCGCCAGCAGCTTGGTAGCAGGGCTGAACACTGAAGCTTTCTTT. It translates to CASSLVAGLNTEAFF.